This TCR beta chain emerged from a study of blood T cell repertoires in COVID-19. Study information: T cells, B-cell-depleted T cells, or PBMCs supplied cDNA or gDNA.

The study recruited people aged roughly 18 to 89 years across 24 US areas. Data came from immunoSEQ multiplex PCR; TCRdb stores just in-frame clones and leaves some out. The table has approximately 210,000 clones, 81% seen once. J was trimmed by 1 base and V by 3 bases; bases with no gene match: 5. CDR3 length: 15 amino acids. CDR1 MDHEN and CDR2 SYDVKM come from the germline V gene. The chain combines TRBV28 with TRBJ2-7; TRBD1 matches at 8 bases. This TCR was recovered from a woman in her 50s with acute COVID-19. The material sequenced was PBMCs or T cells enriched from blood (not recorded which). As DNA, the CDR3 is TGTGCCAGCAGTTTTCAGCAGGGGGCGTCCTACGAGCAGTACTTC. It codes for CASSFQQGASYEQYF. Full variable domain (remainder filled in from reference TRBV28 and TRBJ2-7): DVKVTQSSRYLVKRTGEKVFLECVQDMDHENMFWYRQDPGLGLRLIYFSYDVKMKEKGDIPEGYSVSREKKERFSLILESASTNQTSMYLCASSFQQGASYEQYFGPGTRLTVT.